The 25 T cell receptor beta chains below were found in one sample sequenced in a study of shared clonotypes between healthy human individuals. Sequenced by immunoSEQ multiplex PCR; TCRdb stores in-frame clones only, minus some. The top ten clones hold more than 1.5% of a sample with about 2.2 million clones, approximately 94% of them seen once. Naive CD8 cells comprised CD45RO-negative, CCR7-positively selected cells, excluding terminally differentiated effector memory CD45RA+ cells. The sequencing sample was made of naive CD8+ T cells from PBMCs. The receptors derive from a young man in good health. Some clones in this sample may be carry-over from other donors' samples.

This clone was recorded a few times. The chain has TRBV29-1 and TRBJ1-2; D unresolved. CDR3 size: 10 residues. Germline CDR1 SQVTM, CDR2 ANQGSEA. Trimming cost V 6 bases and J 8 bases, with 10 bases left between them. CDR3 DNA sequence: TGCAGCGTCCCAGCGGGGGGCTACACCTTC. Translated, it gives CSVPAGGYTF.

This chain links TRBV5-3 with TRBJ1-1; possible D gene TRBD1, 5 bases. TRBV5-3 is sorted into the ORF group, with uncertain function. This CDR3 contains 17 residues. Trimming took 6 bases from V and 1 from J, leaving 22 bases between them. CDR3 coding DNA: TGTGCCAGAAACTCCCCGAGCGGGGCCCGAAAGAACACTGAAGCTTTCTTT. It codes for CARNSPSGARKNTEAFF.

The chain combines TRBV11-2 with TRBJ2-5; weak D call: TRBD2 (5 bases). The CDR3 consists of 13 residues. Trimming shortened V by 5 bases and J by 4 bases, and 11 bases separated the two germline ends. Germline assignment: CDR1 SGHAT and CDR2 FQNNGV. The CDR3 spells CASSTNLAETQYF. The CDR3 bases are TGTGCCAGCAGCACAAACCTAGCAGAGACCCAGTACTTC.

The chain joins TRBV7-9 to TRBJ2-2, with 13 bases fitting TRBD2. The germline gives CDR1 SEHNR, CDR2 FQNEAQ (reference sequence). The CDR3 has 17 residues. V shed 4 bases, J shed 5 bases, and the junction held 7 bases outside the gene matches. The DNA of the CDR3 is TGTGCCAGCAGCTGGCGGACTAGCGGGAGCGAAACCGGGGAGCTGTTTTTT. It translates to CASSWRTSGSETGELFF.

The V call is TRBV5-1, the J call TRBJ1-2, with D uncertain. Germline V gene data show CDR1 as SGHRS and CDR2 as YFSETQ. CDR3 length: 13 residues. V dropped 5 bases and J dropped 4 bases, with 12 bases sitting between them. The CDR3 here is CASRPVGFYGYTF. CDR3 nucleotides: TGCGCCAGCAGACCGGTAGGTTTCTATGGCTACACCTTC. Variable domain in full (rest from reference TRBV5-1 and TRBJ1-2): KAGVTQTPRYLIKTRGQQVTLSCSPISGHRSVSWYQQTPGQGLQFLFEYFSETQRNKGNFPGRFSGRQFSNSRSEMNVSTLELGDSALYLCASRPVGFYGYTFGSGTRLTVV.

With respect to this clone: Other DNA sequences in this specimen translate into the identical CDR3. This chain uses TRBV28 with TRBJ2-7, with D unresolved. CDR1 and CDR2 from the germline V gene are MDHEN and SYDVKM. V was clipped by 6 bases and J by 0 bases, with 9 bases between them. This CDR3 has 13 amino acids. As DNA, the CDR3 is TGTGCCAGCAGCCCGTCGGGCTCCTACGAGCAGTACTTC. Amino acid sequence: CASSPSGSYEQYF.

The V call is TRBV28, the J call TRBJ1-2, with D unresolved. V was cut by 2 bases and J by 0 bases, with 16 bases left in between. The CDR3 loop spans 17 amino acids. The germline gives CDR1 MDHEN, CDR2 SYDVKM. Written as DNA, the CDR3 is TGTGCCAGCAGTTTAGGTACACTGCCCAATTCTAACTATGGCTACACCTTC. It yields the protein CASSLGTLPNSNYGYTF.

The chain joins TRBV7-9 to TRBJ2-7; TRBD2 matches 7 bases. CDR3 length: 16 amino acids. Germline V gene data show CDR1 as SEHNR and CDR2 as FQNEAQ (reference sequence). The J segment lost 3 bases and the V segment lost 5 bases, leaving 13 bases of the junction unmatched. CDR3 nucleotide sequence: TGTGCCAGCAGCGCTAGACCGGGACGGGGGGTCTACGAGCAGTACTTC. It translates to CASSARPGRGVYEQYF.

This clone occurred once. The chain links TRBV5-1 to TRBJ2-7; D may be TRBD1 (6 bases). The germline V and J ends were trimmed by 0 bases and 3 bases, with 13 bases remaining between them. This CDR3 is built from 15 residues. The germline V gene has CDR1 SGHRS and CDR2 YFSETQ. CDR3 in DNA: TGCGCCAGCAGCTTGGACGTCAAAGGGGGCTACGAGCAGTACTTC. Protein product: CASSLDVKGGYEQYF.

This clone showed up just once. The V call is TRBV6-5, the J call TRBJ1-1; unclear D gene. Germline loops: CDR1 MNHEY, CDR2 SVGAGI. The V end lost 2 bases, the J end lost 0 bases, and 7 bases lay between the germline ends. The CDR3 loop spans 14 amino acids. The CDR3 nucleotides read TGTGCCAGCAGTTACGGTTCGGTGAACACTGAAGCTTTCTTT. Translation: CASSYGSVNTEAFF.

The CDR3 DNA reads TGTGCCAGCAGCTTATACGAGACAGGGGTAGAGACCCAGTACTTC. This codes for CASSLYETGVETQYF. V is TRBV7-9 and J is TRBJ2-5; 8 positions agree with TRBD1. CDR1 is SEHNR, CDR2 FQNEAQ, per germline (reference sequence). The J segment lost 4 bases and the V segment lost 2 bases, leaving 6 bases of the junction unmatched. The CDR3 has 15 residues.

The CDR3 loop is CASSPPDGTGELFF. The CDR3 coding sequence is TGTGCCAGCAGCCCCCCTGATGGCACCGGGGAGCTGTTTTTT. The chain carries TRBV7-3 and TRBJ2-2; no firm D call. Trimming pared 5 bases from V and 4 bases from J, leaving 11 bases between. From germline, CDR1 is SGHTA and CDR2 FQGTGA. CDR3 size: 14 residues.

J is TRBJ2-3 and V is TRBV9; D is perhaps TRBD2 (6 bases). Trimming removed 7 bases at V and 4 bases at J, with 19 bases between. Per the germline V gene, CDR1 is SGDLS and CDR2 is YYNGEE. The CDR3 extends over 15 amino acids. The CDR3, as DNA: TGTGCCAGCTCCCCTGCGGGGCTAAGGGCAGATACGCAGTATTTT. Its protein is CASSPAGLRADTQYF.

This clone has only one observation. The V and J genes are TRBV7-8 and TRBJ2-1; 10 nucleotides line up with TRBD2. Germline loops: CDR1 SGHVS, CDR2 FQNEAQ. The CDR3 length is 17 residues. Trimming at V came to 4 bases and at J to 2 bases, leaving 8 bases not matched to a gene. The CDR3 sequence is CASSSTLAGTPYNEQFF. The DNA for the CDR3 is TGTGCCAGCAGCTCAACACTAGCGGGGACCCCCTACAATGAGCAGTTCTTC.

The rearrangement uses TRBV2 and TRBJ2-1; TRBD1 is a possible D gene (6 bases). From germline, CDR1 is SNHLY and CDR2 FYNNEI. CDR3 size: 15 residues. V lost 2 bases and J lost 5, with 13 bases in between. The DNA of the CDR3 is TGTGCCAGCAGTGAACCGCGGACAGAGCACAATGAGCAGTTCTTC. Its translation: CASSEPRTEHNEQFF.

This chain links TRBV7-3 with TRBJ2-1; 10 nucleotides agree with TRBD2. The CDR3 sequence is 18 residues long. Germline CDR1 and CDR2: SGHTA and FQGTGA. V shed 2 bases, J shed 4 bases, and the junction held 11 bases outside the gene matches. The CDR3 DNA is TGTGCCAGCAGCTTAGCGGCTCGGACTAGCGGACTTTACAATGAGCAGTTCTTC. The encoded protein is CASSLAARTSGLYNEQFF.

Details on this clone: The same CDR3 is also encoded by other DNA sequences in this sample. This rearrangement joins TRBV4-3 to TRBJ2-7, with D unclear. This CDR3 has 13 amino acids. Trimming took off 1 base at V and 3 bases at J, with 7 bases between the two ends. Germline CDR1 LGHNA, CDR2 YSLEER. The CDR3 DNA reads TGCGCCAGCAGCCAAGGGCACGGCTACGAGCAGTACTTC. Amino acid sequence: CASSQGHGYEQYF.

Only a few counts were recorded for this clone. This chain links TRBV11-2 with TRBJ1-1; no clear D gene. In germline, CDR1 is SGHAT, CDR2 FQNNGV. With 4 bases removed from V and 7 bases from J, the gap between germline ends came to 10 bases. The CDR3 is made up of 12 amino acids. In nucleotides, the CDR3 is TGTGCCAGCAGCTCTCCTGGTCATGAAGCTTTCTTT. Its protein product is CASSSPGHEAFF.

The chain couples TRBV7-9 to TRBJ1-4; TRBD1 aligns across 8 bases. CDR3 length: 15 amino acids. Germline values: CDR1 SEHNR, CDR2 FQNEAQ (reference sequence). The J segment lost 6 bases and the V segment lost 3 bases, leaving 6 bases of the junction unmatched. CDR3 protein: CASSFSLDRDEKLFF. CDR3 DNA sequence: TGTGCCAGCAGCTTTTCCCTGGACAGGGATGAAAAACTGTTTTTT. Full variable domain (rest looked up from reference TRBV7-9 and TRBJ1-4): DTGVSQNPRHKITKRGQNVTFRCDPISEHNRLYWYRQTLGQGPEFLTYFQNEAQLEKSRLLSDRFSAERPKGSFSTLEIQRTEQGDSAMYLCASSFSLDRDEKLFFGSGTQLSVL.

CDR3 residues: CASSFTSGNTGELFF. In DNA, the CDR3 is TGTGCCAGCAGCTTCACTAGCGGGAACACCGGGGAGCTGTTTTTT. The chain recombines TRBV7-8 with TRBJ2-2; TRBD2 agrees at 8 bases. The CDR3 is 15 amino acids. J gave up 1 base and V 3 bases, and 1 base lay outside the gene matches. Germline-derived CDR1 and CDR2 are SGHVS and FQNEAQ. Combining the CDR3 with reference TRBV7-8 and TRBJ2-2 gives the whole variable domain GAGVSQSPRYKVAKRGQDVALRCDPISGHVSLFWYQQALGQGPEFLTYFQNEAQLDKSGLPSDRFFAERPEGSVSTLKIQRTQQEDSAVYLCASSFTSGNTGELFFGEGSRLTVL.

The V and J genes are TRBV7-8 and TRBJ2-3, with D uncertain. This CDR3 has 15 amino acids. Per germline, CDR1 SGHVS and CDR2 FQNEAQ. Trimming shortened V by 3 bases and J by 3 bases, and 13 bases separated the two germline ends. CDR3 sequence reads: CASSFGVSWTDTQYF. Here the CDR3 DNA reads TGTGCCAGCAGCTTCGGAGTCTCCTGGACAGATACGCAGTATTTT.

The J gene is TRBJ1-2, the V gene TRBV27; D is uncertain. This CDR3 has 14 amino acids. V lost 5 bases and J 5 bases, leaving 15 bases between the germline ends. CDR1 MNHEY and CDR2 SMNVEV come from the germline V gene (reference sequence). The CDR3 DNA reads TGTGCCAGCAGTCCTCCGGGTCTCGGGTATGGCTACACCTTC. As protein: CASSPPGLGYGYTF.

The chain has TRBV27 and TRBJ2-3; D gene ambiguous. The germline gives CDR1 MNHEY, CDR2 SMNVEV (reference sequence). This CDR3 has 11 residues. Trimming left V 6 bases short and J 5 bases short, with 6 bases between. The CDR3, as DNA: TGTGCCAGCAGGGTAGGAGATACGCAGTATTTT. Its translation is CASRVGDTQYF.

The chain couples TRBV28 to TRBJ1-3; D gene ambiguous. Germline lookup yields CDR1 MDHEN and CDR2 SYDVKM. The CDR3 runs 13 residues. V shed 3 bases and J shed 8 bases, with 11 bases lying between them. The CDR3 sequence is CASSLMGLDTIYF. CDR3 coding DNA: TGTGCCAGCAGTTTGATGGGGTTAGACACCATATATTTT.

Notes on this clone: The sample has other DNA sequences that encode this CDR3 too. V is TRBV9 and J is TRBJ2-7; D call uncertain. The CDR3 length is 14 residues. Germline V gene lookup returns CDR1 SGDLS and CDR2 YYNGEE. The V and J ends lost 0 bases and 1 base respectively, with 8 bases between them. The CDR3 bases are TGTGCCAGCAGCGTAGCGGCTAGTTCCTACGAGCAGTACTTC. Encoded protein: CASSVAASSYEQYF.